Listed here are 19 T cell receptor beta chains from one sample, sequenced in a study of cytomegalovirus exposure and HLA in healthy donors (dated 2017 in TCRdb). The method behind the library was the immunoSEQ multiplex PCR assay. The multiplex PCR relied on a mix of 60 forward primers for TCR Vbeta segments and 13 reverse primers for TCR Jbeta segments. What TCRdb holds here is the immuneACCESS table cut down to in-frame rearrangements. Part of the clones is not present; checked against another copy, under half of the missing clones reflect an unresolved V gene, and the others are unexplained. The table held for this sample gives 110,000 to 150,000 clones. Clones ranked in the top ten supply under 2.5% of the sample. Sample: PBMCs. All receptors come from a woman younger than 35 in good health and CMV-seronegative.

This chain links TRBV5-6 with TRBJ1-1; perhaps TRBD1 as D (5 bases). CDR3 length: 13 amino acids. CDR1 and CDR2 from the germline V gene are SGHDT and YYEEEE. V shed 0 bases and J shed 5 bases, with 8 bases lying between them. For the CDR3, the DNA is TGTGCCAGCAGCTTGGGGGGGGAGACTGAAGCTTTCTTT. It specifies CASSLGGETEAFF.

V is TRBV7-9 and J is TRBJ2-4; D remains unclear. Trimming left V 6 bases short and J 8 bases short, with 11 bases between. The CDR3 consists of 12 residues. Germline CDR1 is SEHNR and CDR2 is FQNEAQ (reference sequence). The CDR3 protein is CASSTESDIQYF. CDR3 coding DNA: TGTGCCAGCAGTACAGAATCCGACATTCAGTACTTC.

This chain connects TRBV2 to TRBJ1-2; 10 bases align to TRBD1. The junction had 5 bases not matched to a gene; V was cut back by 6 bases and J by 4 bases. This CDR3 comprises 14 residues. Germline V gene sequence: CDR1 SNHLY, CDR2 FYNNEI. CDR3 in amino acids: CASSRDRGGYGYTF. In DNA, the CDR3 is TGTGCCAGCAGCCGGGACAGGGGTGGCTATGGCTACACCTTC.

The chain recombines TRBV29-1 with TRBJ1-2; weak D call: TRBD1 (5 bases). The CDR3 has 12 amino acids. The V and J ends lost 4 bases and 6 bases respectively, with 12 bases between them. Germline assignment: CDR1 SQVTM and CDR2 ANQGSEA. CDR3 sequence: CSVGRDLDGYTF. CDR3 nucleotide sequence: TGCAGCGTTGGGAGGGACCTAGATGGCTACACCTTC. Full variable domain (remainder filled in from reference TRBV29-1 and TRBJ1-2): SAVISQKPSRDICQRGTSLTIQCQVDSQVTMMFWYRQQPGQSLTLIATANQGSEATYESGFVIDKFPISRPNLTFSTLTVSNMSPEDSSIYLCSVGRDLDGYTFGSGTRLTVV.

The V and J genes are TRBV11-2 and TRBJ2-5; D gene unclear. This CDR3 spans 15 amino acids. CDR1 and CDR2 (germline): SGHAT, FQNNGV. V was clipped by 3 bases and J by 5 bases, with 16 bases between them. The CDR3 DNA reads TGTGCCAGCAGCTTCCTGCGTATGTCTTTGGAGACCCAGTACTTC. Amino acid sequence: CASSFLRMSLETQYF.

The genes are TRBV18 and TRBJ1-2; 9 nucleotides align to TRBD1. There are 14 residues in the CDR3. Germline CDR1 is KGHSH and CDR2 is LQKENI. V shed 3 bases, J shed 8 bases, and the junction held 7 bases outside the gene matches. The CDR3 region has the DNA TGTGCCAGCTCACCCCGGACAGGGGTTGACGGCTACACCTTC. It yields the protein CASSPRTGVDGYTF. The full variable domain, its missing parts supplied by reference TRBV18 and TRBJ1-2, is NAGVMQNPRHLVRRRGQEARLRCSPMKGHSHVYWYRQLPEEGLKFMVYLQKENIIDESGMPKERFSAEFPKEGPSILRIQQVVRGDSAAYFCASSPRTGVDGYTFGSGTRLTVV.

V and J are TRBV11-3 and TRBJ2-1; 9 bases align to TRBD2. Germline-derived CDR1 and CDR2 are SGHNT and YENEEA. The J segment lost 3 bases and the V segment lost 5 bases, leaving 5 bases of the junction unmatched. This CDR3 contains 15 residues. The CDR3 sequence: CASSRGSGSYNEQFF. CDR3 bases: TGTGCCAGCAGCAGAGGTAGCGGGAGCTACAATGAGCAGTTCTTC.

The gene calls are TRBV6-1 and TRBJ2-7, with D perhaps matching TRBD2 (5 bases). This CDR3 spans 13 amino acids. The V end was cut by 7 bases, the J end by 6 bases, with 16 bases between. In germline, CDR1 is MNHNS, CDR2 SASEGT. CDR3: CASTLLGLSEQYF. DNA for the CDR3: TGTGCCAGCACTCTCCTTGGACTTAGCGAGCAGTACTTC.

This rearrangement joins TRBV2 to TRBJ2-5; no definite D call. The V end lost 6 bases, the J end lost 6 bases, and 5 bases lay between the germline ends. Germline loops: CDR1 SNHLY, CDR2 FYNNEI. This CDR3 has 10 amino acids. The CDR3 sequence: CASSVKTQYF. CDR3 bases: TGTGCCAGCAGCGTAAAGACCCAGTACTTC.

This chain links TRBV4-2 with TRBJ2-5, with D unresolved. Trimming shortened V by 4 bases and J by 8 bases, and 17 bases separated the two germline ends. The CDR3 covers 14 residues. Germline values: CDR1 LGHNA, CDR2 YNFKEQ. The CDR3 here is CASSRILEMTTQYF. The CDR3 bases are TGTGCCAGCAGCCGTATACTCGAAATGACTACCCAGTACTTC.

V is TRBV6-6 and J is TRBJ1-6; 12 bases are a match to TRBD1. The CDR3 has 16 residues. Germline V gene lookup returns CDR1 MNHNY and CDR2 SVGAGI (reference sequence). Trimming at V came to 0 bases and at J to 10 bases, leaving 4 bases not matched to a gene. CDR3 amino acids: CASSYSGTGGGSPLHF. The DNA for the CDR3 is TGTGCCAGCAGTTACTCGGGGACAGGGGGCGGATCACCCCTCCACTTT.

This chain connects TRBV5-5 to TRBJ2-5; TRBD2 might be the D (5 bases). This CDR3 has 14 residues. V was cut by 6 bases and J by 2 bases, with 14 bases left in between. Germline lookup yields CDR1 SGHKS and CDR2 YYEKEE (reference sequence). The CDR3 DNA reads TGTGCCAGCACCTTACGGACTCCGCAAGAGACCCAGTACTTC. Protein: CASTLRTPQETQYF.

Worth noting for this clone: Other DNA sequences in the sample encode the same CDR3. This chain connects TRBV6-1 to TRBJ1-5; D remains unclear. This CDR3 region has 16 residues. Germline-derived CDR1 and CDR2 are MNHNS and SASEGT. Between the trimmed V and J ends, which lost 0 bases and 2 bases, there was a span of 11 bases. The CDR3 protein is CASSEAEGMGNQPQHF. The CDR3 DNA reads as TGTGCCAGCAGTGAAGCGGAGGGCATGGGCAATCAGCCCCAGCATTTT.

The CDR3 DNA reads TGTGCCACCAGCAGAGACAGGGTTAGCAATCAGCCCCAGCATTTT. Its protein is CATSRDRVSNQPQHF. V is TRBV15 and J is TRBJ1-5, with a tentative D call TRBD1 (5 bases). The CDR3 has 15 residues. Trimming stripped 0 bases from V and 0 bases from J, with 6 bases between. Germline values: CDR1 LNHNV, CDR2 YYDKDF (reference sequence).

The chain is built from TRBV6-5 and TRBJ2-7; TRBD2 aligns across 11 bases. Germline trimming cut 2 bases from V and 1 base from J; bases unmatched to any gene: 4. The CDR3 contains 16 residues. Looked up from germline, CDR1 is MNHEY and CDR2 is SVGAGI. The CDR3 sequence: CASSYGLAGSSYEQYF. CDR3 coding DNA: TGTGCCAGCAGTTACGGACTAGCGGGCTCATCCTACGAGCAGTACTTC.

J is TRBJ2-1 and V is TRBV7-2; D uncertain. Germline V CDR1 and CDR2: SGHTA, FQGNSA. The CDR3 covers 14 residues. Trimming removed 1 base from V and 0 bases from J, with 4 bases in between. The CDR3 DNA reads as TGTGCCAGCAGCTTAGACAGCTCCTACAATGAGCAGTTCTTC. It yields the protein CASSLDSSYNEQFF.

V usage is TRBV2 and J usage is TRBJ2-7, with D perhaps matching TRBD1 (6 bases). V lost 2 bases to trimming and J lost 6 bases, with 11 bases between them. This CDR3 region has 13 residues. Germline V lookup: CDR1 SNHLY, CDR2 FYNNEI. CDR3 in amino acids: CASSEISGAEQYV. CDR3 in DNA: TGTGCCAGCAGTGAAATATCAGGGGCCGAGCAGTACGTC.

The chain links TRBV5-1 to TRBJ2-3; 9 bases line up with TRBD2. Germline values: CDR1 SGHRS, CDR2 YFSETQ. The CDR3 is 16 residues long. V lost 0 bases to trimming and J lost 3 bases; unmatched junction nucleotides: 5. The chain's CDR3 is CASSLATSGKTDTQYF. CDR3 DNA: TGCGCCAGCAGCTTGGCGACTAGCGGCAAAACAGATACGCAGTATTTT.

V is TRBV28 and J is TRBJ2-7, with 8 nucleotides matching TRBD1. The CDR3 is 13 residues long. CDR1 is MDHEN and CDR2 is SYDVKM in the germline V gene. The V gene end was trimmed by 5 bases and the J gene end by 2 bases; junction bases not matched to a gene: 2. The CDR3 bases are TGTGCCAGCAGTACAGGGGGGCCCTACGAGCAGTACTTC. The encoded protein is CASSTGGPYEQYF.